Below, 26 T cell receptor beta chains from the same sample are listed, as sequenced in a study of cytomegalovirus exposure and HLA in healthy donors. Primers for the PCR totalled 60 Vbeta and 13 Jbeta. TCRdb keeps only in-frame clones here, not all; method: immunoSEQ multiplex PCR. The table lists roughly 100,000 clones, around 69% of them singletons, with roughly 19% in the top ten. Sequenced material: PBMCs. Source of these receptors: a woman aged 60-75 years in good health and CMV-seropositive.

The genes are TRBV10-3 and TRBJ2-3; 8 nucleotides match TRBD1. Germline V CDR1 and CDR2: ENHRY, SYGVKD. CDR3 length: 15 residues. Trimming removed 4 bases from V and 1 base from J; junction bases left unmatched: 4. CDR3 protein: CAISAGGSGTDTQYF. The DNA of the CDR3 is TGTGCCATCAGTGCAGGGGGCAGCGGCACAGATACGCAGTATTTT.

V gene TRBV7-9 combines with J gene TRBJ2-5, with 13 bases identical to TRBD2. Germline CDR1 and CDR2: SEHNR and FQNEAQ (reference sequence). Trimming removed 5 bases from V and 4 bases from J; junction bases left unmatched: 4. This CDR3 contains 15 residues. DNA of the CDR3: TGTGCCAGCAGCCGAACTAGCGGGAGGGGAGAGACCCAGTACTTC. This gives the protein CASSRTSGRGETQYF.

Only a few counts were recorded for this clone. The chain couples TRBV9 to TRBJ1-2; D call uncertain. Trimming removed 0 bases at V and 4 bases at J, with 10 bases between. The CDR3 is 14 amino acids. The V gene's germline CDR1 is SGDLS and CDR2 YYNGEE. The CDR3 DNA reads TGTGCCAGCAGCGTAGGCGGCGGCGTCTATGGCTACACCTTC. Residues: CASSVGGGVYGYTF.

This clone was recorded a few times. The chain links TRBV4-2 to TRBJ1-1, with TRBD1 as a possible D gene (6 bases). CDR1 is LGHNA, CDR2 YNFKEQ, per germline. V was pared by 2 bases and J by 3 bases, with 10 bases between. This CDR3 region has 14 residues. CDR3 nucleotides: TGTGCCAGCAGCCAACTTCAGGGGTACACTGAAGCTTTCTTT. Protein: CASSQLQGYTEAFF.

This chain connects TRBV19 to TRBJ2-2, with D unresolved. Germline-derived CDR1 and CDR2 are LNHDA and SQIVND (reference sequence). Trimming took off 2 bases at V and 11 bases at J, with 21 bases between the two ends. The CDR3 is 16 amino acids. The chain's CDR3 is CASSIQWARNPLELFF. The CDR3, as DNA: TGTGCCAGTAGTATACAGTGGGCCCGCAACCCGCTTGAGCTGTTTTTT.

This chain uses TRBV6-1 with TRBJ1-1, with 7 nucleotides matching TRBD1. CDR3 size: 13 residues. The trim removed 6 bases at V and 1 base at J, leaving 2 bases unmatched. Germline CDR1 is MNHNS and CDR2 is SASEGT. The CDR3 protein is CASRQGSNTEAFF. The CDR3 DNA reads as TGTGCCAGCAGACAGGGGTCGAACACTGAAGCTTTCTTT.

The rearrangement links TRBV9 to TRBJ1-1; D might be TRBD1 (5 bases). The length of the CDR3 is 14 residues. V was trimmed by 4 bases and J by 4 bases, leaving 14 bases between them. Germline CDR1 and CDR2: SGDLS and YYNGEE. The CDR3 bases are TGTGCCAGCAGCCCACCCGGTAGGGGCACTGAAGCTTTCTTT. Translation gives CASSPPGRGTEAFF.

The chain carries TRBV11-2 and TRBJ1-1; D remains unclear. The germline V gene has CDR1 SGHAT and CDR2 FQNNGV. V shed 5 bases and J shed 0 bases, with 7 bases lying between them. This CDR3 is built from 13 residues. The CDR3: CASSTEMNTEAFF. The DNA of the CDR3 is TGTGCCAGCAGCACTGAGATGAACACTGAAGCTTTCTTT.

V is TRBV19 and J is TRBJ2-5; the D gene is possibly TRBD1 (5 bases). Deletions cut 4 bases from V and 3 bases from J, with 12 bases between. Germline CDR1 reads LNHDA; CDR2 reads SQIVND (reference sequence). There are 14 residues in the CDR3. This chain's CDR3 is CASSSRELKETQYF. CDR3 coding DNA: TGTGCCAGTAGTAGCAGGGAACTAAAAGAGACCCAGTACTTC.

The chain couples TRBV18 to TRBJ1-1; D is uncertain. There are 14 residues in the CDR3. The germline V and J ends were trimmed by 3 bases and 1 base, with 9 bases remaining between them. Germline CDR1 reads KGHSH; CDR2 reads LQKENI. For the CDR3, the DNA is TGTGCCAGCTCACCCACTGCGGGGAACACTGAAGCTTTCTTT. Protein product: CASSPTAGNTEAFF.

CDR3 residues: CASSSQIREAFF. CDR3 DNA sequence: TGTGCCAGCAGTTCACAGATCCGTGAAGCTTTCTTT. The rearrangement links TRBV6-5 to TRBJ1-1, with D uncertain. The ends were cut back, 4 bases at V and 7 bases at J, with 10 bases in the middle. The V gene's germline CDR1 is MNHEY and CDR2 SVGAGI. This CDR3 is built from 12 residues.

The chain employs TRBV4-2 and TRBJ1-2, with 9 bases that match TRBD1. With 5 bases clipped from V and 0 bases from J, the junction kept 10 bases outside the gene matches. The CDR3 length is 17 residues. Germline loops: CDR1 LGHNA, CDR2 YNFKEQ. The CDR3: CASSYRQGGLSNYGYTF. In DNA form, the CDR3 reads TGTGCCAGCAGCTACCGACAGGGGGGCTTATCTAACTATGGCTACACCTTC.

The chain's CDR3 is CVTARGTDTQYF. CDR3 coding DNA: TGTGTCACAGCACGGGGAACAGATACGCAGTATTTT. The genes are TRBV27 and TRBJ2-3, with D maybe TRBD2 (5 bases). The CDR3 consists of 12 residues. Germline loops: CDR1 MNHEY, CDR2 SMNVEV (reference sequence).

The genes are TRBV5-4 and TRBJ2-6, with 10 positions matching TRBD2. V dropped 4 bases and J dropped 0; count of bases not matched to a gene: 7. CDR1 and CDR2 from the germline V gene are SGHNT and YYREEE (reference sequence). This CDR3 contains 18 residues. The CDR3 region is CASSGGLAAISGANVLTF. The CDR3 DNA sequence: TGTGCCAGCAGCGGTGGACTAGCGGCCATCTCTGGGGCCAACGTCCTGACTTTC.

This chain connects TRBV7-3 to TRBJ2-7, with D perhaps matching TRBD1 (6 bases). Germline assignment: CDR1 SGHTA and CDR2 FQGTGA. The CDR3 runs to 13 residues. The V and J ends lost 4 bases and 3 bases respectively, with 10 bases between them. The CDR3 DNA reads TGTGCCAGCAGCTCGACACAGGGCTACGAGCAGTACTTC. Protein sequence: CASSSTQGYEQYF. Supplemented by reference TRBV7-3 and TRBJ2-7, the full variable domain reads GAGVSQTPSNKVTEKGKYVELRCDPISGHTALYWYRQSLGQGPEFLIYFQGTGAADDSGLPNDRFFAVRPEGSVSTLKIQRTERGDSAVYLCASSSTQGYEQYFGPGTRLTVT.

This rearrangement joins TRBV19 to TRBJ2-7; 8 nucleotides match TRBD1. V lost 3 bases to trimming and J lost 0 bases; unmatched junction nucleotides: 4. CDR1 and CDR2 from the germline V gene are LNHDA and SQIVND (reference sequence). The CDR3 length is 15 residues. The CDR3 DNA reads TGTGCCAGTAGTATCGGACAGGGCAACTCCTACGAGCAGTACTTC. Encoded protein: CASSIGQGNSYEQYF. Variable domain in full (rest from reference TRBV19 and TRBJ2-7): DGGITQSPKYLFRKEGQNVTLSCEQNLNHDAMYWYRQDPGQGLRLIYYSQIVNDFQKGDIAEGYSVSREKKESFPLTVTSAQKNPTAFYLCASSIGQGNSYEQYFGPGTRLTVT.

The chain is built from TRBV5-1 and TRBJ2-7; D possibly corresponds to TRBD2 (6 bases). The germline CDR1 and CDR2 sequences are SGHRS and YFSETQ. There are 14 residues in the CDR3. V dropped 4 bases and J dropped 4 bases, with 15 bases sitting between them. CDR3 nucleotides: TGCGCCAGCAGCCCAGGAGGGGTCCTTTACGAGCAGTACTTC. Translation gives CASSPGGVLYEQYF. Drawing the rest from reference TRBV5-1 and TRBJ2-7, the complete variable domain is KAGVTQTPRYLIKTRGQQVTLSCSPISGHRSVSWYQQTPGQGLQFLFEYFSETQRNKGNFPGRFSGRQFSNSRSEMNVSTLELGDSALYLCASSPGGVLYEQYFGPGTRLTVT.

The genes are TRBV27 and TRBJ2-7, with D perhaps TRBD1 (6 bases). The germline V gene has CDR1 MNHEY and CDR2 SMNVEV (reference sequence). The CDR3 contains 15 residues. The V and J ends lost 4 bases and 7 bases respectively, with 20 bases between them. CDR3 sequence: CASSSFGTTAREQYF. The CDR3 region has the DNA TGTGCCAGCAGTTCGTTCGGGACAACTGCTCGGGAGCAGTACTTC.

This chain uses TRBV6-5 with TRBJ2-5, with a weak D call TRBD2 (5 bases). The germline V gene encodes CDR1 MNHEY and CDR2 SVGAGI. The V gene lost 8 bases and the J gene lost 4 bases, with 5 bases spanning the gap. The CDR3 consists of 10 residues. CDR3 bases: TGTGCCAGCGGGAGAGAGACCCAGTACTTC. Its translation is CASGRETQYF.

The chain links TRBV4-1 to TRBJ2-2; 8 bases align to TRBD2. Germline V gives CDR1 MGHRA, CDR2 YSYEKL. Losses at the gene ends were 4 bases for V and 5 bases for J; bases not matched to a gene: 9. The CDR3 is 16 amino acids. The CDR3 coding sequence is TGCGCCAGCAGCCGGACTGGACGGGAGGGAACCGGGGAGCTGTTTTTT. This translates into CASSRTGREGTGELFF.

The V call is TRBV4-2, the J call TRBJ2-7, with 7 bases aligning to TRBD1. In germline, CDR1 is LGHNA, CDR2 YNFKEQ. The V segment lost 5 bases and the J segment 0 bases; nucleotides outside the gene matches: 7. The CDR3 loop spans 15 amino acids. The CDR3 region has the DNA TGTGCCAGCAGCACACGGACAGGCAACTCCTACGAGCAGTACTTC. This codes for CASSTRTGNSYEQYF.

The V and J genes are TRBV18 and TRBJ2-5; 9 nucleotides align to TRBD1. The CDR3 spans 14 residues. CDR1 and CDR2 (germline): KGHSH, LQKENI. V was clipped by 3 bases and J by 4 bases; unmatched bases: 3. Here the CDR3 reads CASSPDRGGETQYF. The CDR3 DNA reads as TGTGCCAGCTCACCGGACAGGGGAGGAGAGACCCAGTACTTC.

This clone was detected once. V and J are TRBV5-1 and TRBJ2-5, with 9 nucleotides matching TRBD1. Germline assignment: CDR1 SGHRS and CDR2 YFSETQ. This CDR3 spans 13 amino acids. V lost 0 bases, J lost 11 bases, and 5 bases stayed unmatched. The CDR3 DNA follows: TGCGCCAGCAGCTTGGCCGGACAGGGGAAGCAGTACTTC. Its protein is CASSLAGQGKQYF.

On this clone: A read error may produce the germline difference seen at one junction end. The CDR3 DNA reads as TGTTCCAGCAGCCTAGCCGGGACACCTTACCAGGACACTGAAGCTTTCTTT. Translation gives CSSSLAGTPYQDTEAFF. The chain couples TRBV7-9 to TRBJ1-1, with a possible D match to TRBD1 (6 bases). CDR3 size: 17 residues. Germline loops: CDR1 SEHNR, CDR2 FQNEAQ (reference sequence). The complete variable domain, with remaining parts taken from reference TRBV7-9 and TRBJ1-1, reads DTGVSQNPRHKITKRGQNVTFRCDPISEHNRLYWYRQTLGQGPEFLTYFQNEAQLEKSRLLSDRFSAERPKGSFSTLEIQRTEQGDSAMYLCSSSLAGTPYQDTEAFFGQGTRLTVV.

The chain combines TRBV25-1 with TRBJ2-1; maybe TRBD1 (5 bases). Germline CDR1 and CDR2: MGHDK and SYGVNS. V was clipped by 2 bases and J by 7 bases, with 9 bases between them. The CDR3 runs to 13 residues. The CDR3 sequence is CASSEVTVNEQFF. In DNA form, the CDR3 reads TGTGCCAGCAGTGAAGTGACAGTAAATGAGCAGTTCTTC.

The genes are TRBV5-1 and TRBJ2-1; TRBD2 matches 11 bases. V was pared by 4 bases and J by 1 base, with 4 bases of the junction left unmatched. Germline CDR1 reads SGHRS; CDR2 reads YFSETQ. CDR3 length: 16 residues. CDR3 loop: CASSGRLAGSYNEQFF. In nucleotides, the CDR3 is TGCGCCAGCAGCGGCAGACTAGCGGGATCCTACAATGAGCAGTTCTTC.